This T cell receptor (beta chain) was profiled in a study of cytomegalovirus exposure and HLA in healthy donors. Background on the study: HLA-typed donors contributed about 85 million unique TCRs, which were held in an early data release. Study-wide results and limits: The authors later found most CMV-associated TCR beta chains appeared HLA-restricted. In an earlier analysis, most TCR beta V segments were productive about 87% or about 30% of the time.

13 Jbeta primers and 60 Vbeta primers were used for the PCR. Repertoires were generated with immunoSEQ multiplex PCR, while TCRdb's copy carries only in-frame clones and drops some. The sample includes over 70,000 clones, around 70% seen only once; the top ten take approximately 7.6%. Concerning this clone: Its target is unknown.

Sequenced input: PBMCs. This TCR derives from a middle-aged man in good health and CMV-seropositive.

As DNA, the CDR3 is TGTGCCAGCAGAACTACCGGGACAGTGAACACTGAAGCTTTCTTT. Translating gives CASRTTGTVNTEAFF. This rearrangement joins TRBV6-5 to TRBJ1-1; 7 bases are shared with TRBD1. In germline, CDR1 is MNHEY, CDR2 SVGAGI. V dropped 6 bases and J dropped 0; count of bases not matched to a gene: 7. CDR3 length: 15 residues.